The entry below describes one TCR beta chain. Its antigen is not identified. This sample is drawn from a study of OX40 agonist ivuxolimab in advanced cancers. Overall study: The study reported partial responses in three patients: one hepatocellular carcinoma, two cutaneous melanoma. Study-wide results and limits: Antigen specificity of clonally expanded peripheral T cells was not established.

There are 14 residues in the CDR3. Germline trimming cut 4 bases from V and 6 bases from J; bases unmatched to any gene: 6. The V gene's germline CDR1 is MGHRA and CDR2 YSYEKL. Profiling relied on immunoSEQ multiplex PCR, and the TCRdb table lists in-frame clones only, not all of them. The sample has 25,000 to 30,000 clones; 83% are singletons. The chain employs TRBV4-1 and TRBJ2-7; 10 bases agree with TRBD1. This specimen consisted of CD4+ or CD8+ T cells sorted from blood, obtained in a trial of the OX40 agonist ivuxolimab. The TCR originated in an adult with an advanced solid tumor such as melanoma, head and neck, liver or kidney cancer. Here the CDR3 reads CASSPGQGMGEQYF. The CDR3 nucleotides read TGCGCCAGCAGCCCGGGACAGGGGATGGGCGAGCAGTACTTC.